Listed below are T cell receptor beta chains from one sample, sequenced in a study of neurological immune-mediated disorders. TCRdb recomputed calls from the 5' RACE reads with MiXCR, one row per CDR3 protein. The profile covers roughly 75,000 distinct CDR3 sequences, with about 13% appearing a single time and approximately 4.2% taken by the ten largest. Sequenced: PBMCs. The receptor source for this set is a female donor with HTLV-1-associated myelopathy (HAM/TSP). Both conserved end residues are part of each CDR3. D genes are given only for firm matches. For some rows the clone size is stated as once, few or many, or as a class when expanded; others skip it.

V,D,size,J,DNA,CDR3
TRBV2,-,-,TRBJ2-1,TGTGCCAGCAGCGGAGAGTACAATGAGCAGTTCTTC,CASSGEYNEQFF
TRBV5-1,-,-,TRBJ2-7,TGCGCCAGCAGCTTAGGGGGGTCTGGTGCGTACGAGCAGTACTTC,CASSLGGSGAYEQYF
TRBV15,-,many,TRBJ2-7,TGTGCCACCAGCAGAGTGAGACTAGATTTACGCGAGCAGTACTTC,CATSRVRLDLREQYF
TRBV28,-,-,TRBJ1-1,TGTGCCAGCAGTTGGTGGGGCTTAACTGAAGCTTTCTTT,CASSWWGLTEAFF
TRBV7-9,-,many,TRBJ1-1,TGTGCCAGCAGCTTAGCGGGGATCACTGAAGCTTTCTTT,CASSLAGITEAFF
TRBV5-1,-,many,TRBJ1-4,TGCGCCAGCAGCCTGTTGGGGGGCTTTAATGAAAAACTGTTTTTT,CASSLLGGFNEKLFF
TRBV18,TRBD2,many,TRBJ2-7,TGTGCCAGCTCGCCACGGGATGGCGGGGGACCCTACGAGCAGTACTTC,CASSPRDGGGPYEQYF
TRBV7-3,TRBD1,-,TRBJ1-1,TGTGCCTGCAGTCTTACAGGGGGAGGGGACACTGAAGCTTTCTTT,CACSLTGGGDTEAFF
TRBV10-3,TRBD2,many,TRBJ2-1,TGTGCCATCAGGGGCGGGGGTGAGCAGTTCTTC,CAIRGGGEQFF
TRBV6-5,-,many,TRBJ2-4,TGTGCCAGTAGAGCTCAGGGTAGAGCCAAAAACATTCAGTACTTC,CASRAQGRAKNIQYF
TRBV20-1,TRBD1,-,TRBJ1-1,TGCAGTGCTCCGCCCCCCAGGGGGCTGGACACTGAAGCTTTCTTT,CSAPPPRGLDTEAFF
TRBV10-2,-,many,TRBJ1-5,TGCGCCAGCAGTGAAAGGGTGTTCGACAATCAGCCCCAGCATTTT,CASSERVFDNQPQHF
TRBV12-3/TRBV12-4,-,many,TRBJ2-1,TGTGCCAGCAGTTTAGAGGGAGCCTACAATGAGCAGTTCTTC,CASSLEGAYNEQFF
TRBV12-3/TRBV12-4,-,many,TRBJ1-1,TGTGCCAGCAGTTTAAGTCCCGGGGCGGCTTTCTTT,CASSLSPGAAFF
TRBV10-3,TRBD2,many,TRBJ2-1,TGTGCCATCAGTGTAGCGGGGGGTAATGAGCAGTTCTTC,CAISVAGGNEQFF
TRBV9,-,many,TRBJ2-3,TGTGCCAGCAGCGTAGCGGGCGGGGGCACAGATACGCAGTATTTT,CASSVAGGGTDTQYF
TRBV7-9,-,many,TRBJ2-6,TGTGCCAGCAGCGGCCGGGACCTTACTGGGGCCAACGTCCTGACTTTC,CASSGRDLTGANVLTF
TRBV5-1,TRBD1,-,TRBJ2-2,TGCGCCAGCAGCTCACAGGGGGCGTACACCAGGGAGCTGTTTTTT,CASSSQGAYTRELFF
TRBV15,-,many,TRBJ2-7,TGTGCTACCAGGGTAGATGGGGGCAGCGAGCAGTACTTC,CATRVDGGSEQYF
TRBV20-1,TRBD2,-,TRBJ2-1,TGCAGTGCTACAACTAGCGGGAGAAATGAGCAGTTCTTC,CSATTSGRNEQFF
TRBV12-3/TRBV12-4,-,many,TRBJ2-5,TGTGCCAGCAGTTTATCCCCGAGAGGAGAGACCCAGTACTTC,CASSLSPRGETQYF
TRBV6-6,-,many,TRBJ2-1,TGTGCCAGCAGGAACACAGGAGGAACCTACAATGAGCAGTTCTTC,CASRNTGGTYNEQFF
TRBV5-1,TRBD2,many,TRBJ2-3,TGCGCCAGCAGACCCAGCGGGGGGACGGGAGATACGCAGTATTTT,CASRPSGGTGDTQYF
TRBV5-1,-,-,TRBJ2-5,TGCGCCAGCAGCTTGGCCCAGGGGACAGAGACCCAGTACTTC,CASSLAQGTETQYF
TRBV28,TRBD1,many,TRBJ2-7,TGTGCCAGCAGTTCTCACCAGGGGGCCCCCCCCGAGCAGTACTTC,CASSSHQGAPPEQYF
TRBV7-9,TRBD1,few,TRBJ2-3,TGTGCCAGCAGCCAACCTTCCCGGGACAGGGGAGAGCCTAGCACAGATACGCAGTATTTT,CASSQPSRDRGEPSTDTQYF
TRBV30,TRBD2,-,TRBJ2-1,TGTGCCGGATCGCCCGGGACTAGCGGGGTCTCCTACAATGAGCAGTTCTTC,CAGSPGTSGVSYNEQFF
TRBV5-1,-,few,TRBJ2-5,TGCGCCAGCGCCAAACAAACAGCACAGTACCAAGAGACCCAGTACTTC,CASAKQTAQYQETQYF
TRBV20-1,-,many,TRBJ2-3,TGCAGTGCTAGATCAAAAATACGCACAGATACGCAGTATTTT,CSARSKIRTDTQYF
TRBV5-1,TRBD1,many,TRBJ2-7,TGCGCCAGCTATCCGGGACAGGGGTTCTACGAGCAGTACTTC,CASYPGQGFYEQYF
TRBV2,-,many,TRBJ1-1,TGTGCCAGCAGTGATGAAGGGCGGGGGAACACTGAAGCTTTCTTT,CASSDEGRGNTEAFF
TRBV20-1,TRBD2,many,TRBJ2-1,TGCAGTGCCCGGAGACTAGCGGGGGGACGGTACAATGAGCAGTTCTTC,CSARRLAGGRYNEQFF
TRBV11-2,-,many,TRBJ2-7,TGTGCCAGCAGCTTAGGGCAGCACGAGCAGTACTTC,CASSLGQHEQYF
TRBV29-1,-,many,TRBJ2-1,TGCAGCGTTGAAGAAAGGGGCTTCTACAATGAGCAGTTCTTC,CSVEERGFYNEQFF
TRBV4-1,-,many,TRBJ2-2,TGCGCCAGCAGCCTTCTAGAGGGAGAAGGGGAGCTGTTTTTT,CASSLLEGEGELFF
TRBV2,TRBD1,many,TRBJ1-5,TGTGCCAGCAGTGACGATTCAGGGGGCTATCAGCCCCAGCATTTT,CASSDDSGGYQPQHF
TRBV7-2,-,few,TRBJ2-7,TGTGCCAGCAGCTTAGGCCCGGTTTACGAGCAGTACTTC,CASSLGPVYEQYF
TRBV27,-,many,TRBJ2-1,TGTGCCAGCAGTCCGTACACGGCCTCTACACCCTACAATGAGCAGTTCTTC,CASSPYTASTPYNEQFF
TRBV6-5,-,many,TRBJ2-2,TGTGCCAGCAGTTACTCACAGGTCACCGGGGAGCTGTTTTTT,CASSYSQVTGELFF
TRBV20-1,-,many,TRBJ2-5,TGCAGTGCTAGTTATCGGAGACAAGAGACCCAGTACTTC,CSASYRRQETQYF
TRBV7-9,TRBD1,many,TRBJ2-5,TGTGCCAGCAGCCACGGACAGGGTGGCGGAGAGACCCAGTACTTC,CASSHGQGGGETQYF
TRBV5-1,-,-,TRBJ2-3,TGCGCCAGCAGCTTGGAGGCAGCGGGCACAGATACGCAGTATTTT,CASSLEAAGTDTQYF
TRBV7-6,TRBD2,many,TRBJ2-3,TGTGCCAGCAGCTTCGGGGGGTATACAGATACGCAGTATTTT,CASSFGGYTDTQYF
TRBV11-2,TRBD2,many,TRBJ2-7,TGTGCCAGCAGCTTCACTAGCGGGGAATTGAACGAGCAGTACTTC,CASSFTSGELNEQYF
TRBV5-1,-,many,TRBJ2-1,TGCGCCAGCAGCTTGTTAGCGCCATCCGATGAGCAGTTCTTC,CASSLLAPSDEQFF
TRBV5-1,TRBD2,many,TRBJ2-7,TGCGCCAGCAGCCCAGGACTAGCGGGGGATCTCTACGAGCAGTACTTC,CASSPGLAGDLYEQYF
TRBV5-1,-,many,TRBJ1-1,TGCGCCAGCAGCTTTATGACAGACATGAACACTGAAGCTTTCTTT,CASSFMTDMNTEAFF
TRBV5-1,-,many,TRBJ2-2,TGCGCCAGCAGCCGGACAGCCTCGAACACCGGGGAGCTGTTTTTT,CASSRTASNTGELFF
TRBV5-1,-,many,TRBJ1-4,TGCGCCAGCAGCTTGGGTTCTCTTGAAAAACTGTTTTTT,CASSLGSLEKLFF
TRBV20-1,-,many,TRBJ1-1,TGCAGTGCTAGAGATCTATACTCAGGGCAATTGGAGACTGAAGCTTTCTTT,CSARDLYSGQLETEAFF
TRBV20-1,-,many,TRBJ2-3,TGCAGTGTGGGCAATCCGGGCACAGATACGCAGTATTTT,CSVGNPGTDTQYF
TRBV7-8,-,many,TRBJ1-2,TGTGCCAGCAGCTCCAATCGGGATCAGGGCCACTTC,CASSSNRDQGHF
TRBV4-1,TRBD1,many,TRBJ2-7,TGCGCCAGCAGCCAAGTACCACAGGGGGCGTACGAGCAGTACTTC,CASSQVPQGAYEQYF
TRBV9,-,many,TRBJ2-3,TGTGCCAGCAGCGATTTCGGGAGAGTGACAGATACGCAGTATTTT,CASSDFGRVTDTQYF
TRBV11-2,-,few,TRBJ2-6,TGTGCCAGCAGCCTGCAGGGATTTGGGGCCAACGTCCTGACTTTC,CASSLQGFGANVLTF